The clone carrying this T cell receptor (beta chain) was picked up many times. The source of the sample is a study of blood T cell repertoires in COVID-19. The wider study: T cells, B-cell-depleted T cells, or PBMCs supplied cDNA or gDNA.

Authors' processing steps: Nucleated cell counts were estimated from reference gene primer amplification. Produced via immunoSEQ multiplex PCR; TCRdb's table is partial and in-frame only. V and J calls and clone size are copied from that table; D and trimming were computed from the DNA. The sample carries 200,000 to 250,000 clones, around 78% recorded once. The CDR3 sequence is 15 residues long. V lost 4 bases, J lost 9 bases, and 6 bases stayed unmatched. Germline lookup yields CDR1 SGHTA and CDR2 FQGNSA. V and J are TRBV7-2 and TRBJ1-6, with TRBD1 matching over 10 bases. Sequenced input: peripheral blood. This TCR came from a woman between 65 and 79 years old with active or convalescent COVID-19. CDR3: CASSSGQGGSSPLHF. The DNA for the CDR3 is TGTGCCAGCAGCTCAGGACAGGGGGGGAGTTCACCCCTCCACTTT. The full variable domain, completed using reference TRBV7-2 and TRBJ1-6, is GAGVSQSPSNKVTEKGKDVELRCDPISGHTALYWYRQSLGQGLEFLIYFQGNSAPDKSGLPSDRFSAERTGGSVSTLTIQRTQQEDSAVYLCASSSGQGGSSPLHFGNGTRLTVT.